This TCR beta chain was sequenced during a study of cytomegalovirus exposure and HLA in healthy donors. At the level of the study: Tens of millions of unique TCRs from HLA-typed donors were held in an early release of data. Across 350 to 400 genotyped donors, 65% to 90% landed in the Caucasian-associated ancestry cluster. General study points: Exclusion as indistinguishable affected some V segments, including TRBV6-2 and TRBV6-3.

Researchers ran the PCR with 60 Vbeta and 13 Jbeta primers. TCRdb's copy holds only in-frame clones and misses some; the assay was immunoSEQ multiplex PCR. In the table there are hundreds of thousands of clones, around 80% of which are singletons. Donors likely had unrecorded immune exposures despite being nominally healthy when sampled. As for this clone: Antigen unknown.

V gave up 6 bases and J gave up 4 bases; unmatched junction bases: 9. The CDR3 covers 16 residues. CDR1 is SGHAT and CDR2 is FQNNGV in the germline V gene. This chain connects TRBV11-2 to TRBJ1-1; 12 nucleotides line up with TRBD1. This sequence was found in an older woman in good health and CMV-seropositive. The sample taken for sequencing was PBMCs. CDR3: CASSRWGQGAFTEAFF. CDR3 sequence (DNA): TGTGCCAGCAGTCGGTGGGGACAGGGGGCATTCACTGAAGCTTTCTTT.